The 3 T cell receptor beta chains below come from one sample, sequenced in a study of blood T cell repertoires in COVID-19. Sequencing used immunoSEQ multiplex PCR; TCRdb keeps in-frame clones, though not all of them. The sample yields some 180,000 clones, 85% to 90% seen once. Sequencing was performed on PBMCs or T cells enriched from blood (not recorded which). The receptors derive from a man in his forties who had recovered from COVID-19.

The V gene is TRBV5-1, the J gene TRBJ2-1; TRBD2 agrees at 7 bases. V gave up 1 base and J gave up 4 bases; unmatched junction bases: 5. Germline assignment: CDR1 SGHRS and CDR2 YFSETQ. This CDR3 is built from 15 residues. CDR3 sequence reads: CASSLSGNSYNEQFF. DNA for the CDR3: TGCGCCAGCAGCTTGAGCGGGAACTCGTACAATGAGCAGTTCTTC.

This clone has a count of ten or more. V and J are TRBV11-2 and TRBJ2-1; 7 nucleotides align to TRBD2. This CDR3 has 14 amino acids. Looked up from germline, CDR1 is SGHAT and CDR2 is FQNNGV. V was clipped by 3 bases and J by 4 bases; unmatched bases: 3. This CDR3 reads CASSFGGSYNEQFF. CDR3 sequence (DNA): TGTGCCAGCAGCTTCGGGGGGTCTTACAATGAGCAGTTCTTC.

The rearrangement links TRBV25-1 to TRBJ2-1, with D hard to call. CDR3 size: 14 residues. Trimming stripped 8 bases from V and 0 bases from J, with 11 bases between. Germline lookup yields CDR1 MGHDK and CDR2 SYGVNS. The CDR3 sequence: CASGNSFSYNEQFF. In DNA form, the CDR3 reads TGTGCCAGCGGAAACAGTTTCTCCTACAATGAGCAGTTCTTC.